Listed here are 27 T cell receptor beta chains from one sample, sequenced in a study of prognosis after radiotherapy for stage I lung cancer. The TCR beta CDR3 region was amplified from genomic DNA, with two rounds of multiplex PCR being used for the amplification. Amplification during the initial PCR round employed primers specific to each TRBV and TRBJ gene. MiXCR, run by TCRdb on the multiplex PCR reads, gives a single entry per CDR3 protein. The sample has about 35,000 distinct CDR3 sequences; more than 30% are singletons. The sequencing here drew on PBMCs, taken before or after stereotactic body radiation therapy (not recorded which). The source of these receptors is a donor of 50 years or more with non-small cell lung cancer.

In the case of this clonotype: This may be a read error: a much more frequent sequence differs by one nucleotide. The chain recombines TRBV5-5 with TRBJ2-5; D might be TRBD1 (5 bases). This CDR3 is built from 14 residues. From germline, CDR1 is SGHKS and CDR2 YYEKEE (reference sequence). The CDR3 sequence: CASGLVRQQETQYF. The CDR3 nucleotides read TGTGCCAGCGGCTTGGTCCGACAGCAAGAGACCCAGTACTTC. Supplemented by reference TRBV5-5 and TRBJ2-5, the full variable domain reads DAGVTQSPTHLIKTRGQQVTLRCSPISGHKSVSWYQQVLGQGPQFIFQYYEKEERGRGNFPDRFSARQFPNYSSELNVNALLLGDSALYLCASGLVRQQETQYFGPGTRLLVL.

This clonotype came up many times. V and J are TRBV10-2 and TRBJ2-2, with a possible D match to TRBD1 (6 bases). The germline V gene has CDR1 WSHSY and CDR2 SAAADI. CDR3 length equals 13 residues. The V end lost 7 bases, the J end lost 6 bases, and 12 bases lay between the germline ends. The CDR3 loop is CASTQGPPGELFF. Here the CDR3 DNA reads TGCGCCAGCACACAGGGACCTCCCGGGGAGCTGTTTTTT.

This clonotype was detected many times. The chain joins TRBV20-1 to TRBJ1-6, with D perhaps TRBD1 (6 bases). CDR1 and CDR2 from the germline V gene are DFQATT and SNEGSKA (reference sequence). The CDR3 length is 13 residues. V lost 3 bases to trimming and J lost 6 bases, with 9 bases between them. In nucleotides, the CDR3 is TGCAGTGCTAGTTGGGACATTAATTCACCCCTCCACTTT. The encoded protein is CSASWDINSPLHF.

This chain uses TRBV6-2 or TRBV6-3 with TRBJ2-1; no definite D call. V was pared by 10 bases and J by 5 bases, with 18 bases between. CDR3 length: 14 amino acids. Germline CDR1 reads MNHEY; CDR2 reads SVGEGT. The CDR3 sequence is CAITRIEVHNEQFF. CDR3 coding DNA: TGTGCCATCACCCGCATTGAAGTACACAATGAGCAGTTCTTC.

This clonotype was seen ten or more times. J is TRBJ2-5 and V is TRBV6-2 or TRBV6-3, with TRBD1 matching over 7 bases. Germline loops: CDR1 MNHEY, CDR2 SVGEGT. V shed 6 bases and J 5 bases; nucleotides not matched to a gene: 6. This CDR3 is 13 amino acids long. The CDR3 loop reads CASSQTGLETQYF. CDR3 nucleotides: TGTGCCAGCAGCCAGACAGGGTTGGAGACCCAGTACTTC.

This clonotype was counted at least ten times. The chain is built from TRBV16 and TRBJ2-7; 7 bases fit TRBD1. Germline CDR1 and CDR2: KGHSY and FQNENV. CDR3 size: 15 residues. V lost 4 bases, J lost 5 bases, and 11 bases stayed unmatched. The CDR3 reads CASSPQGRGFDEQYF. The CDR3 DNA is TGTGCCAGCAGCCCTCAAGGCAGGGGGTTCGACGAGCAGTACTTC.

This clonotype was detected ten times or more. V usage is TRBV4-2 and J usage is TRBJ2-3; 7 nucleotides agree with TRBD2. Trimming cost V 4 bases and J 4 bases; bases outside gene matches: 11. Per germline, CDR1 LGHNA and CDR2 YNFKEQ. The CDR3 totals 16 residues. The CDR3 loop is CASSPGLTSSADTQYF. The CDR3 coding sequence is TGTGCCAGCAGCCCTGGGCTGACTAGCAGCGCAGATACGCAGTATTTT.

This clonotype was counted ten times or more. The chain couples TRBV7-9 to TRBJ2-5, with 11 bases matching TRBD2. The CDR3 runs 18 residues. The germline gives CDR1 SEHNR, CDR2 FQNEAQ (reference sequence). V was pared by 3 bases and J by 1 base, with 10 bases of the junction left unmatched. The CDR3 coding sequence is TGTGCCAGCAGCTTCAGTAGCGGGGGGGGGGTATCCCAAGAGACCCAGTACTTC. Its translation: CASSFSSGGGVSQETQYF.

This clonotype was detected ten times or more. The CDR3 nucleotides read TGCAGTGCCCCAGGACTAGCGGGGACCTACGAGCAGTACTTC. Amino acid sequence: CSAPGLAGTYEQYF. The chain has TRBV20-1 and TRBJ2-7; 12 bases agree with TRBD2. The V segment lost 6 bases and the J segment 2 bases; nucleotides outside the gene matches: 5. CDR1 is DFQATT and CDR2 is SNEGSKA in the germline V gene (reference sequence). The CDR3 contains 14 residues.

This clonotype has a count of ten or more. The CDR3 nucleotides read TGCGCCAGCAGCCAAGAAATTATCCCGTCTCATGGCTACACCTTC. Translation: CASSQEIIPSHGYTF. The V call is TRBV4-1, the J call TRBJ1-2; D unresolved. The germline V gene has CDR1 MGHRA and CDR2 YSYEKL. The CDR3 has 15 amino acids. Trimming took off 0 bases at V and 6 bases at J, with 14 bases between the two ends.

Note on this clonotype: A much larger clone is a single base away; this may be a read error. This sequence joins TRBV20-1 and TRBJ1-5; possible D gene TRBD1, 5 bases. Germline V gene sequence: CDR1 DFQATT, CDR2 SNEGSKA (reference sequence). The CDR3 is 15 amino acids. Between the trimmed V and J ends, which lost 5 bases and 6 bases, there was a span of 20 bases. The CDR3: CSASLSNRCGQPQHF. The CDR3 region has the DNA TGCAGTGCTTCCTTATCTAACAGGTGTGGTCAGCCCCAGCATTTT.

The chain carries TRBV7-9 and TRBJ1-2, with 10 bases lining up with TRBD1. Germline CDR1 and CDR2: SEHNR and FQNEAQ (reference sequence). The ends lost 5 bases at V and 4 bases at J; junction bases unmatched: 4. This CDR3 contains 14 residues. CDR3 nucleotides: TGTGCCAGCAGCGTGACAGGGGGCGGCTATGGCTACACCTTC. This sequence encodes CASSVTGGGYGYTF.

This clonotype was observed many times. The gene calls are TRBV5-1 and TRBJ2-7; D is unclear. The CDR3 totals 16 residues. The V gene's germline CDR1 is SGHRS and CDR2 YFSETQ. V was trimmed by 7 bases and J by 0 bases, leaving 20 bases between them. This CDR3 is CASRITPSSPSYEQYF. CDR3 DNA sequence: TGCGCCAGCCGTATCACCCCGAGCAGCCCCTCCTACGAGCAGTACTTC.

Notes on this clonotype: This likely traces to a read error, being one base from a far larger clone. The CDR3, as DNA: TGTGCCAGCAGATTAGCTTCCGGGACAGGGGGCCACGAGCAGTACTTC. This gives the protein CASRLASGTGGHEQYF. The chain joins TRBV7-2 to TRBJ2-7; 12 bases are a match to TRBD1. This CDR3 comprises 16 residues. Germline values: CDR1 SGHTA, CDR2 FQGNSA. Full variable domain (remainder filled in from reference TRBV7-2 and TRBJ2-7): GAGVSQSPSNKVTEKGKDVELRCDPISGHTALYWYRQSLGQGLEFLIYFQGNSAPDKSGLPSDRFSAERTGGSVSTLTIQRTQQEDSAVYLCASRLASGTGGHEQYFGPGTRLTVT.

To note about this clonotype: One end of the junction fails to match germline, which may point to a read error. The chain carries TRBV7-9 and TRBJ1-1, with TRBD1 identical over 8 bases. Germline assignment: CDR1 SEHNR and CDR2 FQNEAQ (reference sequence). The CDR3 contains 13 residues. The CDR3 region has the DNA TGTACCAGCACCCAGGGGGCAAGCACTGGAGCTTTCTTT. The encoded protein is CTSTQGASTGAFF.

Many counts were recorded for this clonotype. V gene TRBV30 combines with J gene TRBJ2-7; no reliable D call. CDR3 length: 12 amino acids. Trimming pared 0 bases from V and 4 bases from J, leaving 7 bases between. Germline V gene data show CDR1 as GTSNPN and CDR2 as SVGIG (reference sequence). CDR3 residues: CAWSVKGYEQYF. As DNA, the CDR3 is TGTGCCTGGAGTGTAAAAGGGTACGAGCAGTACTTC.

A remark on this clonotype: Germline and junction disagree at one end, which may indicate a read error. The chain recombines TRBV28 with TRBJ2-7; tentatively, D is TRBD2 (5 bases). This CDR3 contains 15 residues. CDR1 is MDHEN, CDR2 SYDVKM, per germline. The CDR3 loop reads CASSFLSGSSYDQYF. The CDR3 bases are TGTGCCAGCAGCTTCCTATCGGGGAGCTCCTACGATCAGTACTTC. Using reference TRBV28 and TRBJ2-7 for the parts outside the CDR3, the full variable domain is DVKVTQSSRYLVKRTGEKVFLECVQDMDHENMFWYRQDPGLGLRLIYFSYDVKMKEKGDIPEGYSVSREKKERFSLILESASTNQTSMYLCASSFLSGSSYDQYFGPGTRLTVT.

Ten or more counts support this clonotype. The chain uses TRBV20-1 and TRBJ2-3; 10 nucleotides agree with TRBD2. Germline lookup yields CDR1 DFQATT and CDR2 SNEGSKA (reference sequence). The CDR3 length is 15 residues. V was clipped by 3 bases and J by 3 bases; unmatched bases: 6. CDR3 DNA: TGCAGTGCTAGGGGTAGCGGGGGGATAACAGATACGCAGTATTTT. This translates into CSARGSGGITDTQYF.

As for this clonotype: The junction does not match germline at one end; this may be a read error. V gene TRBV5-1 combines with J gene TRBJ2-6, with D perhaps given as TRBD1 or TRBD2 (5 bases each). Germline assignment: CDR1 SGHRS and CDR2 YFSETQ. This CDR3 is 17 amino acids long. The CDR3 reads CASSLGDTISGANVLTF. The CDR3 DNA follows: TGCGCCAGCAGTTTGGGGGATACCATTTCTGGGGCCAACGTCCTGACTTTC.

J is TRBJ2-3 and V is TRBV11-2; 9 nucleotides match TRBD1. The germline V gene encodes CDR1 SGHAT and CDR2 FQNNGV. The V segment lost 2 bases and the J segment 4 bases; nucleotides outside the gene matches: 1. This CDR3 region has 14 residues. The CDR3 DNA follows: TGTGCCAGCAGCTTAACAGGGGGCTCAGATACGCAGTATTTT. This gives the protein CASSLTGGSDTQYF.

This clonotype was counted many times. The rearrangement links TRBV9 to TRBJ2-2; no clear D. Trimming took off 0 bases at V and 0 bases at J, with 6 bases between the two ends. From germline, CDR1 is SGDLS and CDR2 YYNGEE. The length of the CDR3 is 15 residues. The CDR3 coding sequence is TGTGCCAGCAGCGTAGTGGGAACGAACACCGGGGAGCTGTTTTTT. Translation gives CASSVVGTNTGELFF.

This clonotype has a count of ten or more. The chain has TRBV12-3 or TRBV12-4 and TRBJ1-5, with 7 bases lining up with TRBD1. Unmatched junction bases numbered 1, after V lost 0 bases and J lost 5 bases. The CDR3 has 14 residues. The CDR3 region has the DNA TGTGCCAGCAGTTTAGCAGGGGGCTATCAGCCCCAGCATTTT. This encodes CASSLAGGYQPQHF.

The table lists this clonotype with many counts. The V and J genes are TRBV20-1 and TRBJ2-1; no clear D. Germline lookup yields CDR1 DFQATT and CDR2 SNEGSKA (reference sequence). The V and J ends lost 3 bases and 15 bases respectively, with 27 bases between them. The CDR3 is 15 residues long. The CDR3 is CSASSQIPDTQYPFF. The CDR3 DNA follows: TGCAGTGCTAGTTCTCAGATCCCTGACACGCAGTATCCGTTCTTC.

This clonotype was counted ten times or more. DNA of the CDR3: TGCGCCAGCAGCTTGGAAGACCCGTACCAAGAGACCCAGTACTTC. Its translation: CASSLEDPYQETQYF. This rearrangement joins TRBV5-1 to TRBJ2-5; D unclear. CDR1 and CDR2 (germline): SGHRS, YFSETQ. Trimming left V 0 bases short and J 0 bases short, with 9 bases between. CDR3 length: 15 residues. The full variable domain, rest sourced from reference TRBV5-1 and TRBJ2-5, is KAGVTQTPRYLIKTRGQQVTLSCSPISGHRSVSWYQQTPGQGLQFLFEYFSETQRNKGNFPGRFSGRQFSNSRSEMNVSTLELGDSALYLCASSLEDPYQETQYFGPGTRLLVL.

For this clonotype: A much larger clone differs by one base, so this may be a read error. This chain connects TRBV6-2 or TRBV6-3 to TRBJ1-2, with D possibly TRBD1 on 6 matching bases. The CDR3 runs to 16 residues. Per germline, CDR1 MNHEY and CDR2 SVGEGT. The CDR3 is CASSEDYRERAYGHTF. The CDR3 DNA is TGTGCCAGCAGTGAAGACTACAGGGAGCGGGCCTATGGCCACACCTTC.

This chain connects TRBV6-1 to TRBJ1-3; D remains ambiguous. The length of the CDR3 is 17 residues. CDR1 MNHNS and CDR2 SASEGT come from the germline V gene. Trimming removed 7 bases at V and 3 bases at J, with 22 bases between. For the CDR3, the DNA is TGTGCCAGCACCGCCGACGGTACGATGGGCTTTGGAAACACCATATATTTT. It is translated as CASTADGTMGFGNTIYF.

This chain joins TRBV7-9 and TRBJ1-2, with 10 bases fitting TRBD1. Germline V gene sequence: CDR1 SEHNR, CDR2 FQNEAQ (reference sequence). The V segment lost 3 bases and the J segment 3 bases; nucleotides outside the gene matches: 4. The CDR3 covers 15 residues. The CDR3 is CASSFLGQGDYGYTF. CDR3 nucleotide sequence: TGTGCCAGCAGCTTCCTCGGACAGGGGGACTATGGCTACACCTTC.